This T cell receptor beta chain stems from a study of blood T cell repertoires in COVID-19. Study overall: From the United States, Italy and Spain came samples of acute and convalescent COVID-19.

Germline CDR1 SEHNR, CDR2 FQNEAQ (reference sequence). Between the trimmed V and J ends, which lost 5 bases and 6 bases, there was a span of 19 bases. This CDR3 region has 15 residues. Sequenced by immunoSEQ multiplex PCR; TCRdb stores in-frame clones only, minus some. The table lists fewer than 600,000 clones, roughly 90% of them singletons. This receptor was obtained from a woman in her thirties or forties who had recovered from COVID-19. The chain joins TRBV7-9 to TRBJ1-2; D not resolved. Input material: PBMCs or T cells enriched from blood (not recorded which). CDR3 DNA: TGTGCCAGCAGCCCGGGGTCACTGGCTGGGGATGGCTACACCTTC. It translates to CASSPGSLAGDGYTF.